This TCR beta chain was sequenced for a study of blood T cell repertoires in COVID-19. Study at large: Sources were T cells, B-cell-depleted T cells, or PBMCs; the material itself was cDNA or gDNA.

The CDR3 loop spans 15 amino acids. The V segment lost 3 bases and the J segment 8 bases; nucleotides outside the gene matches: 7. Looked up from germline, CDR1 is ENHRY and CDR2 is SYGVKD. Individuals aged about 18 to 100 years were recruited from approximately 24 US areas. Donors were grouped by their self-reported clinical history. Cohort 3 recovered donors had two negative PCRs, clearance, or symptom resolution. Generated by immunoSEQ multiplex PCR, the TCRdb table keeps only in-frame clones and is missing some. In the table there are around 470,000 clones, about nine tenths of which are singletons.

J is TRBJ1-4 and V is TRBV10-3; 9 bases are a match to TRBD1. The sequencing sample was made of PBMCs or T cells enriched from blood (not recorded which). The sequence was collected from a man between 18 and 29 years old who had recovered from COVID-19. Here the CDR3 reads CAISDPGTGTEKLFF. CDR3 nucleotide sequence: TGTGCCATCAGTGACCCCGGGACAGGGACCGAAAAACTGTTTTTT.